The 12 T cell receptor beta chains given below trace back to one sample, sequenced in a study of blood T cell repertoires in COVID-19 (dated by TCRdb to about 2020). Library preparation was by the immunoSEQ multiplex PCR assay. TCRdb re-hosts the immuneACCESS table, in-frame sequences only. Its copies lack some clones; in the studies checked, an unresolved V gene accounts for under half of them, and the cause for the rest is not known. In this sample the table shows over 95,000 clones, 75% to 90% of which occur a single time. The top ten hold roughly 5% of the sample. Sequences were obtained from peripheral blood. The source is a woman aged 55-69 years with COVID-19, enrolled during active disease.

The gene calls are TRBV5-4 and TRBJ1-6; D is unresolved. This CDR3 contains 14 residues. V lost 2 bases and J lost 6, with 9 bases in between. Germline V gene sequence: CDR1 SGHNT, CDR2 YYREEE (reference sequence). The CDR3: CASSFKEFNSPLHF. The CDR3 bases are TGTGCCAGCAGCTTCAAGGAGTTTAATTCACCCCTCCACTTT.

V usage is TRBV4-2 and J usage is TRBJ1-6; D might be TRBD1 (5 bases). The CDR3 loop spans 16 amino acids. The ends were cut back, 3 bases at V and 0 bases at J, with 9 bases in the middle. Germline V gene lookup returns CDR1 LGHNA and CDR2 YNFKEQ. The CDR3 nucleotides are TGTGCCAGCAGCCACGAGGACACCTCCTATAATTCACCCCTCCACTTT. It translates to CASSHEDTSYNSPLHF.

CDR3 DNA: TGTGCCTGGAGTTACGACAGGCGCCCCATGAACACTGAAGCTTTCTTT. Protein: CAWSYDRRPMNTEAFF. This chain uses TRBV30 with TRBJ1-1, with TRBD1 as a possible D gene (6 bases). V was pared by 2 bases and J by 0 bases, with 16 bases between. The CDR3 totals 16 residues. Germline V CDR1 and CDR2: GTSNPN, SVGIG (reference sequence).

CDR3 bases: TGCGCCAGCAGTAACAACATCGACACTGAAGCTTTCTTT. Its protein is CASSNNIDTEAFF. The chain recombines TRBV5-1 with TRBJ1-1; D gene ambiguous. The CDR3 length is 13 residues. CDR1 is SGHRS, CDR2 YFSETQ, per germline. V dropped 5 bases and J dropped 3 bases, with 11 bases sitting between them. Complete variable domain (other parts from reference TRBV5-1 and TRBJ1-1): KAGVTQTPRYLIKTRGQQVTLSCSPISGHRSVSWYQQTPGQGLQFLFEYFSETQRNKGNFPGRFSGRQFSNSRSEMNVSTLELGDSALYLCASSNNIDTEAFFGQGTRLTVV.

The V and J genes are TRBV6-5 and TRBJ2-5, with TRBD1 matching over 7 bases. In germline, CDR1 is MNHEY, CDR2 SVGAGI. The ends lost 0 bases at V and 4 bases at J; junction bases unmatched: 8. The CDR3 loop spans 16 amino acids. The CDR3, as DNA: TGTGCCAGCAGTTACTCTTTCGAGGGGGCGAGAGAGACCCAGTACTTC. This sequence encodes CASSYSFEGARETQYF.

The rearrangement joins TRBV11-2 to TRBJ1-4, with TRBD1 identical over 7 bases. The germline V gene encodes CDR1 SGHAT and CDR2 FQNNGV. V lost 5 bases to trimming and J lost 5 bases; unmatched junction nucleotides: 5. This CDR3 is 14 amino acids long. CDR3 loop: CASSPGQYNEKLFF. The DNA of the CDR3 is TGTGCCAGCAGCCCGGGACAGTACAATGAAAAACTGTTTTTT.

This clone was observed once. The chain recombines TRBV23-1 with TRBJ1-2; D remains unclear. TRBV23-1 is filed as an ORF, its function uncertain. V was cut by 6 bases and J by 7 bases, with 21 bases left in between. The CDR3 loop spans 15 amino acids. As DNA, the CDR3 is TGCGCCAGCAGCCCTTATAGGGAGGTTATGAGTGGCTACACCTTC. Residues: CASSPYREVMSGYTF.

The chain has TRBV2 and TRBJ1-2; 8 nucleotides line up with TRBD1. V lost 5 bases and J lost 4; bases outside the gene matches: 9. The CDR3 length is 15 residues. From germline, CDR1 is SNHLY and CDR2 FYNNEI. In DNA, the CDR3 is TGTGCCAGCAGTCCTACCCCAGGGGGCGGCTATGGCTACACCTTC. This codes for CASSPTPGGGYGYTF. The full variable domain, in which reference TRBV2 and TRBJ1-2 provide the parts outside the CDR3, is EPEVTQTPSHQVTQMGQEVILRCVPISNHLYFYWYRQILGQKVEFLVSFYNNEISEKSEIFDDQFSVERPDGSNFTLKIRSTKLEDSAMYFCASSPTPGGGYGYTFGSGTRLTVV.

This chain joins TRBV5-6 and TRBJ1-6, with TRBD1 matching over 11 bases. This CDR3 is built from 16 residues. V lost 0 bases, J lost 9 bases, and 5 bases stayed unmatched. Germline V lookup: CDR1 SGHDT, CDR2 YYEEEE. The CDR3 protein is CASSLELGTGGSPLHF. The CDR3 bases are TGTGCCAGCAGCTTGGAATTAGGGACAGGGGGTTCACCCCTCCACTTT.

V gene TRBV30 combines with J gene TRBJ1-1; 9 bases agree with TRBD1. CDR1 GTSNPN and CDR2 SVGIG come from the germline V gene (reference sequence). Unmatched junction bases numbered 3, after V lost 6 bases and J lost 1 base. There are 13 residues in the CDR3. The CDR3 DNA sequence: TGTGCCTGTCGGACAGGGGCGAACACTGAAGCTTTCTTT. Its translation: CACRTGANTEAFF.

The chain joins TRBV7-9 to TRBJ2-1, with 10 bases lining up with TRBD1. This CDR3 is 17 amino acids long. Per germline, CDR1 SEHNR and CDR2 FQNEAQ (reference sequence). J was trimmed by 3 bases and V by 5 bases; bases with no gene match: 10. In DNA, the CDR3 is TGTGCCAGCAGCGTAACTAGGGGACAGGGGATCTACAATGAGCAGTTCTTC. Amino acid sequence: CASSVTRGQGIYNEQFF.

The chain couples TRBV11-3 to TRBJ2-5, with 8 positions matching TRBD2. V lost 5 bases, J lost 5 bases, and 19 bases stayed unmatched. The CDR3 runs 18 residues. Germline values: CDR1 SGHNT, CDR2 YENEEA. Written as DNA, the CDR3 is TGTGCCAGCAGCCCCTTCCTCGGGACTAGGGGGGGTGAGGAGACCCAGTACTTC. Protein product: CASSPFLGTRGGEETQYF.